This T cell receptor (beta chain) came from a study of blood T cell repertoires in COVID-19. The protocol was immunoSEQ multiplex PCR, while the TCRdb copy is restricted to in-frame clones and leaves out a portion. Altogether roughly 210,000 clones are present, around 84% being singletons, with the ten largest covering roughly a tenth. The CDR3 length is 13 residues. V was shortened by 3 bases and J by 4 bases, with 7 bases between the two germline ends. The germline V gene encodes CDR1 KGHSH and CDR2 LQKENI. The TCR comes from a woman aged 80 or over with COVID-19, enrolled during active disease. V and J are TRBV18 and TRBJ1-3; a possible D gene is TRBD1 (5 bases). Sequencing was performed on peripheral blood. The CDR3 loop reads CASSPGLGNTIYF. CDR3 bases: TGTGCCAGCTCACCGGGGCTGGGAAACACCATATATTTT. The full variable domain, with the rest looked up from reference TRBV18 and TRBJ1-3, is NAGVMQNPRHLVRRRGQEARLRCSPMKGHSHVYWYRQLPEEGLKFMVYLQKENIIDESGMPKERFSAEFPKEGPSILRIQQVVRGDSAAYFCASSPGLGNTIYFGEGSWLTVV.